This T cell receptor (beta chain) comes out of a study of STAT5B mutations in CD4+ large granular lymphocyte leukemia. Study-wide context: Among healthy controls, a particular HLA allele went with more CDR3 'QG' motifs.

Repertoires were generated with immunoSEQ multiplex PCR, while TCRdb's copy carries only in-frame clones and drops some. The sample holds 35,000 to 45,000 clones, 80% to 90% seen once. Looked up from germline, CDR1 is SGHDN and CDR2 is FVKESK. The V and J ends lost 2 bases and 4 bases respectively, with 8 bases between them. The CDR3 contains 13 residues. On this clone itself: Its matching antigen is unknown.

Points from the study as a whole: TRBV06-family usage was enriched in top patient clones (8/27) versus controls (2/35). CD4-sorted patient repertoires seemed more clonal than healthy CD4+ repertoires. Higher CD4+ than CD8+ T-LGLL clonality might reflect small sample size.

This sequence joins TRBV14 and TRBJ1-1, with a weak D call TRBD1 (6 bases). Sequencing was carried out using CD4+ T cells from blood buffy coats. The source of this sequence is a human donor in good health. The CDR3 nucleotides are TGTGCCAGCAGCCAAACAGGGAGCACTGAAGCTTTCTTT. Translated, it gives CASSQTGSTEAFF. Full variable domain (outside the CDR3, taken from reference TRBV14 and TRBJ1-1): EAGVTQFPSHSVIEKGQTVTLRCDPISGHDNLYWYRRVMGKEIKFLLHFVKESKQDESGMPNNRFLAERTGGTYSTLKVQPAELEDSGVYFCASSQTGSTEAFFGQGTRLTVV.